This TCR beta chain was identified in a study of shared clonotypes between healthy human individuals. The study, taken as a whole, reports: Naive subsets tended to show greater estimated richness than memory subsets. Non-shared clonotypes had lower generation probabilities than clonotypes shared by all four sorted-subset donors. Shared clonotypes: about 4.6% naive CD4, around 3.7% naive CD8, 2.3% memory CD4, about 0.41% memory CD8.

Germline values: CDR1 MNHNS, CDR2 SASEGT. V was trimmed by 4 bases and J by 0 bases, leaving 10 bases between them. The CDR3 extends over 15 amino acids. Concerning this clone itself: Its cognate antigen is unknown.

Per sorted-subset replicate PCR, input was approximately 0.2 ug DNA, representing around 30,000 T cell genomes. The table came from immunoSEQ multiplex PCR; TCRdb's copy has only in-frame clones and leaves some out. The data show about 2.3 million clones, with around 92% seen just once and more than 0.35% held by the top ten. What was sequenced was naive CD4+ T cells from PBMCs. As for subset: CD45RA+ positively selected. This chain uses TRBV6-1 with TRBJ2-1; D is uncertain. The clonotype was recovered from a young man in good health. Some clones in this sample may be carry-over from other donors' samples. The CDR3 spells CASSGVMTSYNEQFF. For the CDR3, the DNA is TGTGCCAGCAGTGGGGTCATGACCTCCTACAATGAGCAGTTCTTC.